The source of this T cell receptor beta chain is a study of blood T cell repertoires in COVID-19. The CDR3 is made up of 14 amino acids. The germline V and J ends were trimmed by 4 bases and 10 bases, with 16 bases remaining between them. The V gene's germline CDR1 is KGHSH and CDR2 LQKENI. This clone was detected once. Measured with immunoSEQ multiplex PCR; TCRdb has only the in-frame clones, and not every one. The sample carries 250,000 to 350,000 clones, approximately 91% recorded once. The sequence was collected from a woman aged 40 to 50 who had recovered from COVID-19. The sample consisted of peripheral blood. The chain recombines TRBV18 with TRBJ1-4, with D maybe TRBD1 (5 bases). The CDR3 sequence is CASSLGGDQGKLFF. CDR3 sequence (DNA): TGTGCCAGCTCACTCGGGGGTGACCAAGGAAAACTGTTTTTT.